This T cell receptor beta chain was identified in a study of OX40 agonist ivuxolimab in advanced cancers. Repertoires were generated with immunoSEQ multiplex PCR, while TCRdb's copy carries only in-frame clones and drops some. The table shows tens of thousands of clones, with around 87% occurring only once. Trimming at V came to 6 bases and at J to 7 bases, leaving 9 bases not matched to a gene. Germline values: CDR1 SGHTA, CDR2 FQGNSA. CDR3 length: 15 residues. The clonotype originates from an adult with an advanced solid tumor such as melanoma, head and neck, liver or kidney cancer. The sequencing used CD4+ or CD8+ T cells sorted from blood, collected in a trial of the OX40 agonist ivuxolimab. This rearrangement joins TRBV7-2 to TRBJ2-2, with 9 bases fitting TRBD1. The CDR3 spells CASRQGTGYLGELFF. The CDR3 nucleotides read TGTGCCAGCAGGCAGGGGACAGGGTATCTCGGGGAGCTGTTTTTT.